This TCR beta chain originates from a study of cytomegalovirus exposure and HLA in healthy donors. Study conclusions and caveats: Later, an analysis showed that TCR beta chains associated with HLA were more clonally expanded than others that were equally common. Specificity for CMV antigens was confirmed in vitro for a few of the CMV-associated chains. Productive status was seen about 90% or about 30% of the time for most TCR beta V segments in an earlier analysis.

This PCR relied on a set of 60 Vbeta primers and 13 Jbeta primers. Authors' processing steps: There were about 88 million unique TCR beta chains by a later count, and some 12 million of them were shared. Only in-frame clones appear in the TCRdb table, and some are missing; sequencing was by immunoSEQ multiplex PCR. V and J calls and clone size are copied from that table; D and trimming were computed from the DNA. The sample consists of 180,000 or so clones, roughly 73% of them appearing once. For this clone: The antigen remains undetermined.

This clonotype originated in a woman aged 40 to 49 in good health and CMV-seropositive. Sequencing was carried out using PBMCs.

The CDR3 reads CASSQDRGTTEAFF. The CDR3 DNA sequence: TGTGCCAGTAGTCAGGACAGGGGAACCACTGAAGCTTTCTTT. This sequence joins TRBV19 and TRBJ1-1; 9 nucleotides align to TRBD1. V gave up 5 bases and J gave up 4 bases; unmatched junction bases: 5. CDR1 is LNHDA, CDR2 SQIVND, per germline (reference sequence). The CDR3 is 14 residues long.